This is a list of T cell receptor beta chains from one sample in a study of T-cell reconstitution after alpha-beta-depleted transplantation in children. TCRdb processed the PCR reads anew with MiXCR; each CDR3 protein has one entry. Of about 230,000 distinct CDR3 sequences detected, approximately 12% appear once; the ten largest clones hold roughly 2.6%. The sample here was PBMCs from the stem cell graft donor, taken from the stem cell graft. The receptors shown here come from a human donor who donated a stem cell graft to a child with acute lymphoblastic leukemia. The CDR3 runs from the conserved cysteine through the conserved F or W. The D gene is left open where the match is weak. Clone size is given for some rows only: seen once, a few or many times, or a class if the clone is expanded.

clone_size	j_call	v_call	d_call	cdr3_nt	cdr3_aa
many	TRBJ2-7	TRBV10-3	NA	TGTGCCATCAGGCCGGGACAGGGGTCTAGCGGGAGCCACTACGAGCAGTACTTC	CAIRPGQGSSGSHYEQYF
many	TRBJ2-7	TRBV28	NA	TGTGCCAGCAGTTCTACCCGGGGTTCCTACGAGCAGTACTTC	CASSSTRGSYEQYF
many	TRBJ1-5	TRBV3-1	NA	TGTGCCAGCAGCCACTCTGGGGGAGCCCAGCATTTT	CASSHSGGAQHF
many	TRBJ2-7	TRBV28	TRBD2	TGTGCCAGCAGTTTCCGACTAGCGGTAACCTACGAGCAGTACTTC	CASSFRLAVTYEQYF
NA	TRBJ2-7	TRBV5-6	NA	TGTGCCAGCGGCTCCGGGCCCGTCTACGAGCAGTACTTC	CASGSGPVYEQYF
many	TRBJ2-1	TRBV28	TRBD2	TGTGCCAGTATAGCGGGGTACTCCTACAATGAGCAGTTCTTC	CASIAGYSYNEQFF
many	TRBJ2-3	TRBV7-2	TRBD2	TGTGCCAGCAGCGGACTAGGACTAAGTCCCGGCGATACGCAGTATTTT	CASSGLGLSPGDTQYF
many	TRBJ2-7	TRBV20-1	TRBD2	TGCAGTGCTAGACAGCGGGGATTTTACGAGCAGTACTTC	CSARQRGFYEQYF
many	TRBJ2-7	TRBV12-3/TRBV12-4	NA	TGTGCCAGCAGTTTAGAGACTAGTACCTACGAGCAGTACTTC	CASSLETSTYEQYF
many	TRBJ1-2	TRBV6-2/TRBV6-3	TRBD1	TGTGCCACCCAGGACAGGGGGCACCTCGCGGCGTATGGCTACACCTTC	CATQDRGHLAAYGYTF
many	TRBJ1-5	TRBV15	NA	TGTGCCACCAGCAGAGATAGGGGTAGCAATCAGCCCCAGCATTTT	CATSRDRGSNQPQHF
many	TRBJ2-5	TRBV7-9	TRBD1	TGTGCCAGCACCTCGTCGACAGGGTACCAAGAGACCCAGTACTTC	CASTSSTGYQETQYF
NA	TRBJ1-1	TRBV12-3/TRBV12-4	NA	TGTGCCAGCAGTGGGACGGGGGTTGAAGCTTTCTTT	CASSGTGVEAFF
many	TRBJ1-5	TRBV18	NA	TGTGCCAGCTCACCACCGGGGGGTCAGGCTCAGCCCCAGCATTTT	CASSPPGGQAQPQHF
many	TRBJ2-1	TRBV20-1	NA	TGCAGTGCCAGTTCCAGGAGAGGGAGAGGCTATGAGCAGTTCTTC	CSASSRRGRGYEQFF
many	TRBJ2-1	TRBV12-3/TRBV12-4	NA	TGTGCCAGCAGTTTTAGGGGTCCAGGCAATGAGCAGTTCTTC	CASSFRGPGNEQFF
many	TRBJ2-7	TRBV19	NA	TGTGCCAGTAGTGCCCGGGACTTGTCCTACGAGCAGTACTTC	CASSARDLSYEQYF
NA	TRBJ1-5	TRBV12-2	NA	TGTGCAAGTCGCTTAGCGGGACAGCTCGGGCAGCCCCAGCATTTT	CASRLAGQLGQPQHF
many	TRBJ2-1	TRBV29-1	NA	TGCAGCGTTCGCCAGTCGGTCAATGAGCAGTTCTTC	CSVRQSVNEQFF
many	TRBJ1-1	TRBV3-1	NA	TGTGCCAGCAGCCAAGGAGTAATCGGTGGCACTGAAGCTTTCTTT	CASSQGVIGGTEAFF
many	TRBJ2-7	TRBV27	NA	TGTGCCAGCAGTGCCCGAGGGTCCTACGAGCAGTACTTC	CASSARGSYEQYF
few	TRBJ2-5	TRBV20-1	NA	TGCAGTGCTAATGGGGGCGGGGCTAGCGGAGGAGACCTGGAGACCCAGTACTTC	CSANGGGASGGDLETQYF
many	TRBJ1-1	TRBV2	NA	TGTGCCAGCAGTGTAGGGGAAACTGAAGCTTTCTTT	CASSVGETEAFF
many	TRBJ2-5	TRBV7-2	TRBD2	TGTGCCAGCAGCGAGACTAGCGGGATACCGGAGACCCAGTACTTC	CASSETSGIPETQYF
NA	TRBJ2-5	TRBV3-1	NA	TGTGCCACCTCTGGGAGTAGCGGAGAGACCCAGTACTTC	CATSGSSGETQYF
many	TRBJ1-2	TRBV6-5	NA	TGTGCCAGCAGTTACTCGAGGGTGGCAGCCGAAGACCTTAACTATGGCTACACCTTC	CASSYSRVAAEDLNYGYTF
many	TRBJ2-5	TRBV5-1	TRBD2	TGCGCCAGCAGCTCGGGACTAGCGGGGGGTCAAGAGACCCAGTACTTC	CASSSGLAGGQETQYF
few	TRBJ2-1	TRBV4-3	NA	TGCGCCAGCAGCCAAGAAGTCCGCGGGTACAATGAGCAGTTCTTC	CASSQEVRGYNEQFF
many	TRBJ2-3	TRBV6-5	TRBD1	TGTGCCAGCAGTTATTACACCTTCGGGACAGCGACAGATACGCAGTATTTT	CASSYYTFGTATDTQYF
many	TRBJ1-5	TRBV28	NA	TGTGCCAGCAGTCCCTCAAGCAACCCCCAGCATTTT	CASSPSSNPQHF
many	TRBJ2-2	TRBV6-2/TRBV6-3	NA	TGTGCCAGCAGTATAGCGGCCCACCGGGAGCTGTTTTTT	CASSIAAHRELFF
few	TRBJ2-1	TRBV11-2	TRBD2	TGTGCCAGCAGCTATGCAAGGGGACTAGCGGGGGGGCCTAATGATGAGCAGTTCTTC	CASSYARGLAGGPNDEQFF
many	TRBJ2-3	TRBV5-1	NA	TGCGCCAGCAGCTTGGGTGAGCACACAGATACGCAGTATTTT	CASSLGEHTDTQYF
many	TRBJ2-7	TRBV6-5	NA	TGTGCCAGCAGTTACTCGAACTCGGGGGACGAGCAGTACTTC	CASSYSNSGDEQYF
few	TRBJ1-2	TRBV4-2	NA	TGTGCCAGCAGCCAACTGACTACTACTAACTATGGCTACACCTTC	CASSQLTTTNYGYTF
many	TRBJ1-2	TRBV5-1	TRBD1	TGCGCCAGCAGCTTGCTATGGGACAGGGTTTATCGTAGCTACACCTTC	CASSLLWDRVYRSYTF
many	TRBJ2-7	TRBV20-1	TRBD2	TGCAGTGCTAGAGATTCGGCTAGCGGGGCCTTCGGGTACGAGCAGTACTTC	CSARDSASGAFGYEQYF
many	TRBJ2-1	TRBV24-1	NA	TGTGCCACCAGTGATTGGGGGGCTGGCTCCTACAATGAGCAGTTCTTC	CATSDWGAGSYNEQFF
many	TRBJ2-7	TRBV3-1	TRBD1	TGTGCCAGCAGCCCAGGGGGCTTCGAGCAGTACTTC	CASSPGGFEQYF
many	TRBJ1-1	TRBV29-1	NA	TGCAGCGTTGAGGCCGCGGGGCAGCTGAACACTGAAGCTTTCTTT	CSVEAAGQLNTEAFF
NA	TRBJ2-3	TRBV20-1	TRBD2	TGCAGTGCTCGACTAGCGGCCCCCTCTAGCACAGATACGCAGTATTTT	CSARLAAPSSTDTQYF
many	TRBJ2-7	TRBV28	NA	TGTGCCAGCAGTTGGGGGCCCACCTACGAGCAGTACTTC	CASSWGPTYEQYF
many	TRBJ1-4	TRBV13	TRBD1	TGTGCCAGCAGCTTAGGAGGACAGGGTTCAAAACTGTTTTTT	CASSLGGQGSKLFF
many	TRBJ2-7	TRBV5-1	NA	TGCGCCAGCAGCTTGAGGACTTTGTCCTACGAGCAGTACTTC	CASSLRTLSYEQYF
many	TRBJ2-4	TRBV5-5	NA	TGTGCCAGCAGCTTGAGGTTCGATCGGAACATTCAGTACTTC	CASSLRFDRNIQYF
many	TRBJ2-3	TRBV18	TRBD2	TGTGCCAGCTCTCAGGCGGCGGGAGGAGACGCAGATACGCAGTATTTT	CASSQAAGGDADTQYF
NA	TRBJ2-1	TRBV18	TRBD1	TGTGCCAGCTCACTCTATCCGGACAGGTACAATGAGCAGTTCTTC	CASSLYPDRYNEQFF
many	TRBJ1-6	TRBV14	NA	TGTGCCAGCAGCCAAGAAGATCGGACCTATAATTCACCCCTCCACTTT	CASSQEDRTYNSPLHF
many	TRBJ2-7	TRBV15	TRBD2	TGTGCCACCAGCATCTTAGCGGGGGGATCCTACGAGCAGTACTTC	CATSILAGGSYEQYF
many	TRBJ2-5	TRBV4-3	NA	TGCGCCAGCAGCCAAGGGCTGTCGTTAGGAGAGACCCAGTACTTC	CASSQGLSLGETQYF
many	TRBJ1-1	TRBV2	NA	TGTGCCAGCAGTGCCATGGAGAACACTGAAGCTTTCTTT	CASSAMENTEAFF